This TCR beta chain was identified during a study of response to subunit inactivated influenza vaccine. This clonotype was seen many times. V lost 6 bases and J lost 5, with 8 bases in between. Germline assignment: CDR1 MNHEY and CDR2 SMNVEV (reference sequence). The CDR3 sequence is 13 residues long. TCRdb re-analysed the RT-PCR reads in MiXCR, keeping a single row per CDR3 protein. The data show roughly 540,000 distinct CDR3 sequences, roughly 23% seen once. The data were also submitted as part of a second study, on T cells expressing NK-cell markers. As that report states: 5'RACE template switching built TCR beta cDNA with unique molecular identifiers. Expanded NKG2C+ T cell clones had unclear HCMV specificity.

This chain joins TRBV27 and TRBJ1-6; the D is unclear. Sequencing used CD4+ T cells sorted from PBMCs, obtained 11 to 12 days after vaccination. This clonotype was sampled from a man aged 45-65 years who received an inactivated influenza vaccine. CDR3 loop: CASSLLDNSPLHF. CDR3 nucleotides: TGTGCCAGCAGCCTACTAGATAATTCACCCCTCCACTTT.